The clone carrying this T cell receptor (beta chain) was seen a handful of times. The data stem from a study of blood T cell repertoires in COVID-19. At the level of the study: Material from acute and convalescent COVID-19 was sourced from the United States, Italy and Spain. From T cells, B-cell-depleted T cells, or PBMCs came the material, which was cDNA or gDNA.

CDR1 SNHLY and CDR2 FYNNEI come from the germline V gene. The CDR3 covers 13 residues. J was trimmed by 7 bases and V by 6 bases; bases with no gene match: 8. Authors' data handling: By means of reference gene primer amplification, nucleated cell counts were estimated. Some clones are missing from TCRdb's copy, which holds only in-frame ones; the method was immunoSEQ multiplex PCR. That table gives V, J and clone size, and the DNA gave D and trimming. This sample carries roughly 99,000 clones, approximately 85% of them seen once, and the ten largest clones take approximately 18%. The sequence derives from a woman of 80 years or more with active or convalescent COVID-19. The sample taken for sequencing was peripheral blood. The genes are TRBV2 and TRBJ2-5, with TRBD1 matching over 7 bases. CDR3: CASRRDSQGTQYF. The CDR3 DNA sequence: TGTGCCAGCAGACGGGACAGCCAGGGGACCCAGTACTTC.